The TCR beta chain under discussion was sequenced for a study of cytomegalovirus exposure and HLA in healthy donors. The donors were in the approximately 110-subject validation cohort; that cohort was separate from the approximately 670-subject first cohort. Method: immunoSEQ multiplex PCR; TCRdb's copy keeps in-frame clones and lacks some. Of approximately 100,000 clones in the sample, around 88% were seen once. The CDR3 length is 8 residues. Germline V gene sequence: CDR1 SGHTA, CDR2 FQGTGA. Points on this clone: Germline is not matched at one junction end, which may reflect a read error.

The TCR originated in a woman in her 30s in good health and CMV-seronegative. The chain uses TRBV7-3 and TRBJ1-4; D gene ambiguous. The sample taken for sequencing was PBMCs. CDR3 in amino acids: CASSLWAW. The CDR3 nucleotides read TGTGCCAGCAGCCTATGGGCTTGG.